This T cell receptor (beta chain) was sequenced during a study of beta chain features in type 1 diabetes (dated by TCRdb to the late 2010s). With regard to the full study: Patients and healthy donors did not differ in mean age, gender distribution, total cell number or subset yield. Whereas all 30 or so donors provided naive and central memory subsets, regulatory and stem cell-like memory subsets were isolated from just 8 patients and about 8 healthy donors. A total of 90 million to 140 million sorted cells were examined across all samples, and RNA yield correlated strongly with the number of cells per subset. The study compared the TCRB repertoires of sorted circulating CD4+ T cell subsets in recently diagnosed type 1 diabetes patients with those in matched healthy donors. What the work shows at the level of the full study, not this receptor alone: Shorter templates might have been favored by PCR, but patient and control samples were amplified and corrected together, so both groups would have been affected equally by any skew. At VDJ recombination sites, type 1 diabetes patients had fewer insertions and more deleted nucleotides, which implies abnormalities in thymic rearrangement. Because small numbers of individuals were included in the HLA sub-analyses, any influence of HLA type on TCRB rearrangement was left unresolved. Because cDNA was sequenced instead of genomic DNA, activated cells with high expression could be over-represented, although the groups did not differ in activation or CD3 levels. Naive, central memory and regulatory TCRB repertoires appeared more similar among patients than among healthy donors. Type 1 diabetes patients showed a moderate but significant shortening of TCRB CDR3 length in all four CD4+ subsets.

The cysteine opens and the phenylalanine closes a CDR3 of 14 amino acids. The retained sequence is limited to the CDR3, 42 bases, with the frame set at the first base. Cut back by 3 bases and 10 bases, the V and J ends lie 13 bases apart. From the germline V gene (reference sequence), CDR1 is MNHEY and CDR2 is SMNVEV. The entire isolated RNA was reverse transcribed using the High Capacity cDNA Reverse Transcription Kit, and thus expressed TCRB transcripts were sequenced. Deep immunoSEQ sequencing was performed on naive, central memory and regulatory T cell samples, with an average of roughly 3.3 million total reads per sample. Sorted cells were lysed in RLT buffer and RNA was extracted with DNase-treated RNeasy Micro or Mini kits, depending on cell number. To prevent cross-contamination, each cell subset was processed individually, whereas patient and healthy donor samples were processed jointly. The immunoSEQ multiplex PCR was used to amplify TCRB sequences from cDNA, generating 87-bp fragments that spanned the CDR3 region. The amplicons were sequenced using the Illumina HiSeq platform. The original methods were these. PCR bias was computationally corrected using synthetic template baselines, reads within Hamming distance 2 were collapsed, and singletons that could not be merged were discarded. By aligning reads against IMGT, V, D and J genes, CDR3 length, and insertions or deletions at six rearrangement sites were assigned. Within each subset, clonotype counts were normalized to sorted cell number, after which true diversity and Gini coefficients were computed with the tcR R package. The overlap coefficient, calculated on TCRB nucleotide sequences, was used to measure repertoire sharing. Out-of-frame TCRB sequences from naive cells were analyzed as a proxy for the pre-selection repertoire. As stored in TCRdb, this immuneACCESS dataset retains in-frame rearrangements with V and J assigned. A fraction of the clones does not appear; measured against another copy, unresolved V genes explain less than half of the discrepancy, and the remainder lacks a known reason. V and J calls and clone size are copied from that table; D and trimming were computed from the DNA. The sample profile shows roughly 370,000 clones; approximately 15% of them were found once. In total, the top ten clones hold about 0.04% of the sample.

Each donor gave one peripheral blood draw, roughly 0.11 L on average, collected into heparinised tubes. Using a panel that included CD45RO, CCR7, CD25, CD127, CD95 and CD27, naive, central memory, regulatory and stem cell-like memory CD4+ T cells were sorted on a BD FACSAria II. All sorted populations exceeded 98% purity. PBMCs were isolated right away by Lymphoprep density gradient centrifugation and were stained directly, without culture. Samples were stained and sorted in pairs, with one healthy donor and one patient per experiment, so that batch effects were minimized. About this clone: Its antigen remains unidentified. No per-base quality is available; no much larger clone lies one base away.

The receptor chain draws on TRBV27 and TRBJ1-6, with the D gene not clear enough to name. The sample consisted of naive CD4+ T cells from blood. In the paper's terms, the cell subset or site label means: true naive CD4+ T cells. The receptor was isolated from a man under 40 in good health. The DNA is TGTGCCAGCAGTTTTAATCGGGAGGTATCACCCCTCCACTTT. It translates as CASSFNREVSPLHF.